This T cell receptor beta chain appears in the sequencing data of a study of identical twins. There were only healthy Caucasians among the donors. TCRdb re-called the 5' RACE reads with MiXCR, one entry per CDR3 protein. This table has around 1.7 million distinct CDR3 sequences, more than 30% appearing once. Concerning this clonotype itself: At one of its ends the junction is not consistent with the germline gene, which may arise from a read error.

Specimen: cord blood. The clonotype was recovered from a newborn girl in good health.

This CDR3 is CSVEQVGKNIRYF. CDR3 DNA: TGCAGCGTTGAGCAGGTTGGCAAAAACATTCGGTACTTC. This rearrangement joins TRBV29-1 to TRBJ2-4; D is ambiguous. This CDR3 contains 13 residues. Germline CDR1 is SQVTM and CDR2 is ANQGSEA.